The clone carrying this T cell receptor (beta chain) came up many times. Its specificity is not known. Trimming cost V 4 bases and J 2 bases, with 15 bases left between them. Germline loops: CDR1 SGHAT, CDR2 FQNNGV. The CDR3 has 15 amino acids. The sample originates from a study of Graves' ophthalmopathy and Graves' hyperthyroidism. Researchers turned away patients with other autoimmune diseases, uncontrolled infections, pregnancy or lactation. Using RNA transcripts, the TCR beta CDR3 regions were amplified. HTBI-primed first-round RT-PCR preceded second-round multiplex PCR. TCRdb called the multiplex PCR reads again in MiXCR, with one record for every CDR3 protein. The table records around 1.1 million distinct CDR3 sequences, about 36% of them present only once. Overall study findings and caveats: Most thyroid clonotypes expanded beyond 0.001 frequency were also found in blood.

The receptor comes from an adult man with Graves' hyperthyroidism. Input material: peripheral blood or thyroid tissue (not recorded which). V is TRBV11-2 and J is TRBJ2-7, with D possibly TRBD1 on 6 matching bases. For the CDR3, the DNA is TGTGCCAGCAGCTCAGAGGACAGCACCACCTACGAGCAGTACTTC. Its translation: CASSSEDSTTYEQYF.